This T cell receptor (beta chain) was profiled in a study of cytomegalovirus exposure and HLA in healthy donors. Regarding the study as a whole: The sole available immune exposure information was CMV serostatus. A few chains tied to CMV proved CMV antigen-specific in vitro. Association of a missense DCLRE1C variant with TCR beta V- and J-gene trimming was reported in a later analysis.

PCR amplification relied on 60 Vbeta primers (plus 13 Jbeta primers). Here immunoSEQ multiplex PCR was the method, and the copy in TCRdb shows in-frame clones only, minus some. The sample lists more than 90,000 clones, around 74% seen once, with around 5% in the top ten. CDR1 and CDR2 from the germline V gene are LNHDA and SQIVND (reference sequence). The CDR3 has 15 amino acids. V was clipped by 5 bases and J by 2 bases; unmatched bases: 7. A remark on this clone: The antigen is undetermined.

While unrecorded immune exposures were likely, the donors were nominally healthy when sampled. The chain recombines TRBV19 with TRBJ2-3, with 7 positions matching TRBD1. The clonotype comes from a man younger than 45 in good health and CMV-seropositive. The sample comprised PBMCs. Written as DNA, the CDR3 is TGTGCCAGTAGTGACAGACAGGGTTACACAGATACGCAGTATTTT. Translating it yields CASSDRQGYTDTQYF.